This passage covers 19 T cell receptor beta chains from one sample sequenced in a study of circulating and synovial CD4+ cells in juvenile arthritis. Clones were read by immunoSEQ multiplex PCR, and TCRdb kept only the in-frame ones, dropping some. The sample comprises 15,000 to 20,000 clones, around nine tenths of which are singletons, and approximately 0.7% rests with the top ten. Sequenced sample: CD4+ T cells from blood. The receptors shown here come from a human donor with juvenile idiopathic arthritis.

This clone has just one count. The V call is TRBV19, the J call TRBJ2-5, with 14 bases matching TRBD2. V gave up 5 bases and J gave up 4 bases; unmatched junction bases: 0. This CDR3 spans 14 amino acids. Germline V gives CDR1 LNHDA, CDR2 SQIVND (reference sequence). CDR3: CASSGLAGGETQYF. CDR3 coding DNA: TGTGCCAGTAGTGGACTAGCGGGGGGAGAGACCCAGTACTTC.

This clone was seen a handful of times. In the same sample, other DNA sequences code for this CDR3. The rearrangement joins TRBV30 to TRBJ2-7; D gene unclear. Germline CDR1 GTSNPN, CDR2 SVGIG (reference sequence). The germline V and J ends were trimmed by 0 bases and 2 bases, with 20 bases remaining between them. The CDR3 extends over 17 amino acids. The CDR3 nucleotides are TGTGCCTGGAGTGTCCCCCCCCGACTCTCCCGGACCTACGAGCAGTACTTC. Its protein is CAWSVPPRLSRTYEQYF.

The V and J genes are TRBV4-3 and TRBJ1-1; possibly TRBD1 for D (5 bases). V lost 0 bases and J 3 bases, leaving 17 bases between the germline ends. CDR1 is LGHNA and CDR2 is YSLEER in the germline V gene. The CDR3 is 17 amino acids. The CDR3 DNA is TGCGCCAGCAGCCAAGATCCGTCGCGGCAGGGTGACACTGAAGCTTTCTTT. It translates to CASSQDPSRQGDTEAFF.

The chain recombines TRBV30 with TRBJ1-3; D remains ambiguous. Germline V gives CDR1 GTSNPN, CDR2 SVGIG (reference sequence). This CDR3 has 14 amino acids. V lost 1 base and J 0 bases, leaving 7 bases between the germline ends. CDR3 DNA: TGTGCCTGGAGTGGGACTTTCTCTGGAAACACCATATATTTT. It is translated as CAWSGTFSGNTIYF.

The chain combines TRBV7-9 with TRBJ1-4, with D perhaps matching TRBD1 (6 bases). V dropped 5 bases and J dropped 8 bases, with 21 bases sitting between them. This CDR3 has 16 residues. CDR1 is SEHNR and CDR2 is FQNEAQ in the germline V gene (reference sequence). CDR3 amino acids: CASSRNPGGAGEKLFF. In DNA, the CDR3 is TGTGCCAGCAGCCGAAATCCTGGGGGCGCAGGGGAAAAACTGTTTTTT.

This chain joins TRBV5-4 and TRBJ1-2; 7 nucleotides align to TRBD1. Germline V gene data show CDR1 as SGHNT and CDR2 as YYREEE (reference sequence). The CDR3 has 13 residues. The J segment lost 6 bases and the V segment lost 4 bases, leaving 6 bases of the junction unmatched. CDR3 sequence (DNA): TGTGCCAGCAGCCGCGACAGGGTAGATGGCTACACCTTC. It codes for CASSRDRVDGYTF. Using reference TRBV5-4 and TRBJ1-2 for the parts outside the CDR3, the full variable domain is ETGVTQSPTHLIKTRGQQVTLRCSSQSGHNTVSWYQQALGQGPQFIFQYYREEENGRGNFPPRFSGLQFPNYSSELNVNALELDDSALYLCASSRDRVDGYTFGSGTRLTVV.

The V gene is TRBV9, the J gene TRBJ2-5; TRBD1 aligns across 7 bases. This CDR3 comprises 16 residues. Per germline, CDR1 SGDLS and CDR2 YYNGEE. V shed 2 bases and J 7 bases; nucleotides not matched to a gene: 14. The CDR3: CASSVGQEPSIGTQYF. The CDR3 DNA is TGTGCCAGCAGCGTCGGACAGGAGCCCTCCATCGGGACCCAGTACTTC.

The V gene is TRBV6-1, the J gene TRBJ2-1; 11 bases are a match to TRBD2. Germline CDR1 MNHNS, CDR2 SASEGT. CDR3 length: 18 amino acids. V shed 4 bases, J shed 4 bases, and the junction held 12 bases outside the gene matches. In nucleotides, the CDR3 is TGTGCCAGCAGTGTATTAGCGGGGGGGCGGGGATCGTACAATGAGCAGTTCTTC. Its protein product is CASSVLAGGRGSYNEQFF.

The rearrangement links TRBV5-6 to TRBJ2-1, with D hard to call. Deletions cut 0 bases from V and 2 bases from J, with 6 bases between. Germline values: CDR1 SGHDT, CDR2 YYEEEE. The CDR3 loop spans 14 amino acids. The CDR3 coding sequence is TGTGCCAGCAGCTTGGGCCAGGCCTACAATGAGCAGTTCTTC. Encoded protein: CASSLGQAYNEQFF.

This rearrangement joins TRBV6-5 to TRBJ2-3; 8 bases are shared with TRBD1. The CDR3 covers 16 residues. Per germline, CDR1 MNHEY and CDR2 SVGAGI. The ends lost 0 bases at V and 1 base at J; junction bases unmatched: 3. CDR3 residues: CASSYSQDRGTDTQYF. CDR3 DNA sequence: TGTGCCAGCAGTTACTCTCAGGACAGGGGCACAGATACGCAGTATTTT.

Written as DNA, the CDR3 is TGTGCCAGCAGCTTTACTGTCACAGATACGCAGTATTTT. Translated: CASSFTVTDTQYF. J is TRBJ2-3 and V is TRBV7-2, with no clear D. Germline CDR1 SGHTA, CDR2 FQGNSA. The CDR3 sequence is 13 residues long. The V end was cut by 3 bases, the J end by 2 bases, with 6 bases between.

The rearrangement joins TRBV7-9 to TRBJ2-3, with a tentative D call TRBD2 (6 bases). Trimming took off 0 bases at V and 5 bases at J, with 12 bases between the two ends. The CDR3 has 15 residues. Germline CDR1 is SEHNR and CDR2 is FQNEAQ (reference sequence). The CDR3 DNA is TGTGCCAGCAGCTTAGCTGGGCGGGATGTAGATACGCAGTATTTT. Its protein product is CASSLAGRDVDTQYF.

The chain has TRBV4-1 and TRBJ1-2; D is perhaps TRBD1 (6 bases). The CDR3 runs 12 residues. V lost 7 bases to trimming and J lost 7 bases, with 13 bases between them. Germline V CDR1 and CDR2: MGHRA, YSYEKL. The CDR3 is CASMGAGSGYTF. CDR3 nucleotide sequence: TGCGCCAGCATGGGGGCAGGGAGTGGCTACACCTTC.

V is TRBV5-1 and J is TRBJ1-6; 8 bases match TRBD1. The J segment lost 7 bases and the V segment lost 1 base, leaving 1 base of the junction unmatched. This CDR3 comprises 14 residues. Germline V gene data show CDR1 as SGHRS and CDR2 as YFSETQ. The CDR3 region has the DNA TGCGCCAGCAGCTTGCAGGGGGCCAATTCACCCCTCCACTTT. Translated: CASSLQGANSPLHF.

The J gene is TRBJ2-5, the V gene TRBV29-1, with D possibly TRBD2 on 5 matching bases. Germline V gene sequence: CDR1 SQVTM, CDR2 ANQGSEA. The CDR3 totals 14 residues. V shed 7 bases and J shed 1 base, with 16 bases lying between them. CDR3 amino acids: CSGCLGSAQETQYF. In nucleotides, the CDR3 is TGCAGCGGTTGCCTGGGTAGCGCCCAAGAGACCCAGTACTTC. Based on the CDR3 plus reference TRBV29-1 and TRBJ2-5, the full variable domain is SAVISQKPSRDICQRGTSLTIQCQVDSQVTMMFWYRQQPGQSLTLIATANQGSEATYESGFVIDKFPISRPNLTFSTLTVSNMSPEDSSIYLCSGCLGSAQETQYFGPGTRLLVL.

The chain links TRBV2 to TRBJ1-6; D remains unclear. Germline V CDR1 and CDR2: SNHLY, FYNNEI. The CDR3 has 17 residues. Trimming took 4 bases from V and 0 from J, leaving 13 bases between them. The CDR3 DNA reads as TGTGCCAGCAGTGCGGTAGACGGGAGCTCCTATAATTCACCCCTCCACTTT. It codes for CASSAVDGSSYNSPLHF.

The J gene is TRBJ2-3, the V gene TRBV7-2; TRBD2 agrees at 12 bases. CDR1 is SGHTA and CDR2 is FQGNSA in the germline V gene. V lost 5 bases to trimming and J lost 5 bases; unmatched junction nucleotides: 8. The CDR3 contains 16 residues. In DNA form, the CDR3 reads TGTGCCAGCAGCCGACGGACTAGCGGGATGGGAGATACGCAGTATTTT. Translation gives CASSRRTSGMGDTQYF.

This rearrangement joins TRBV2 to TRBJ1-5; possible D gene TRBD1, 6 bases. V was clipped by 5 bases and J by 2 bases, with 13 bases between them. The CDR3 is 15 amino acids. Germline loops: CDR1 SNHLY, CDR2 FYNNEI. CDR3 DNA sequence: TGTGCCAGCAGTTTACAGGGTATTGGCAATCAGCCCCAGCATTTT. It encodes CASSLQGIGNQPQHF.

The chain uses TRBV6-1 and TRBJ1-5; the match to TRBD1 covers 7 bases. Germline CDR1 MNHNS, CDR2 SASEGT. Trimming removed 6 bases from V and 6 bases from J; junction bases left unmatched: 11. This CDR3 is built from 15 residues. Here the CDR3 reads CASSRRDSVGQPQHF. In DNA, the CDR3 is TGTGCCAGCAGCCGGAGGGACAGTGTGGGTCAGCCCCAGCATTTT.